One and the same sample provided the 13 T cell receptor beta chains below, sequenced in a study of cytomegalovirus exposure and HLA in healthy donors. A multiplex PCR was run with 60 Vbeta primers and 13 Jbeta primers. The protocol was immunoSEQ multiplex PCR, while the TCRdb copy is restricted to in-frame clones and leaves out a portion. This table lists about 170,000 clones. The material sequenced was PBMCs. The origin of the receptors is a woman aged 60-75 years in good health and CMV-seronegative.

The genes are TRBV27 and TRBJ2-1; tentative D call: TRBD2 (5 bases). The CDR3 loop spans 17 amino acids. V gave up 6 bases and J gave up 4 bases, with 22 bases separating them. Per germline, CDR1 MNHEY and CDR2 SMNVEV (reference sequence). CDR3 region: CASSSFSDWQKYNEQFF. As DNA, the CDR3 is TGTGCCAGCAGCTCTTTTTCGGACTGGCAGAAATACAATGAGCAGTTCTTC.

V gene TRBV10-2 combines with J gene TRBJ2-5, with D possibly being TRBD2 (6 bases). This CDR3 comprises 15 residues. Between the trimmed V and J ends, which lost 3 bases and 5 bases, there was a span of 16 bases. Germline values: CDR1 WSHSY, CDR2 SAAADI. In nucleotides, the CDR3 is TGCGCCAGCAGTGAAGGCGGGGCCGCCGGGGAGACCCAGTACTTC. Its protein is CASSEGGAAGETQYF.

The chain joins TRBV11-2 to TRBJ2-3; the D gene is possibly TRBD2 (6 bases). This CDR3 is 14 amino acids long. Trimming left V 5 bases short and J 2 bases short, with 11 bases between. In germline, CDR1 is SGHAT, CDR2 FQNNGV. The CDR3 nucleotides read TGTGCCAGCAGCATTGGACTAAACACAGATACGCAGTATTTT. Protein sequence: CASSIGLNTDTQYF.

For the CDR3, the DNA is TGTGCCAGCAGCACCGGACTAGCGGTCTACAATGAGCAGTTCTTC. As protein: CASSTGLAVYNEQFF. The V and J genes are TRBV6-5 and TRBJ2-1; the match to TRBD2 covers 10 bases. In germline, CDR1 is MNHEY, CDR2 SVGAGI. The CDR3 is 15 residues long. V shed 6 bases, J shed 3 bases, and the junction held 5 bases outside the gene matches.

The chain recombines TRBV19 with TRBJ1-2; TRBD1 is a possible D gene (5 bases). Trimming cost V 3 bases and J 3 bases, with 8 bases left between them. Germline V gene sequence: CDR1 LNHDA, CDR2 SQIVND (reference sequence). This CDR3 is built from 13 residues. The CDR3 DNA reads TGTGCCAGTAGTATGCGGGGGTACTATGGCTACACCTTC. Protein: CASSMRGYYGYTF.

The rearrangement links TRBV6-5 to TRBJ2-2; D unresolved. The CDR3 is made up of 13 amino acids. Germline V gene sequence: CDR1 MNHEY, CDR2 SVGAGI. Trimming removed 6 bases at V and 5 bases at J, with 10 bases between. As DNA, the CDR3 is TGTGCCAGCAGGGAAGACGGGACCGGGGAGCTGTTTTTT. Encoded protein: CASREDGTGELFF.

The rearrangement uses TRBV19 and TRBJ2-2, with TRBD1 matching over 10 bases. Trimming at V came to 6 bases and at J to 2 bases, leaving 6 bases not matched to a gene. This CDR3 has 16 residues. Germline CDR1 and CDR2: LNHDA and SQIVND (reference sequence). The DNA of the CDR3 is TGTGCCAGTAGCCGTGACAGGGGGCATAACACCGGGGAGCTGTTTTTT. It translates to CASSRDRGHNTGELFF.

For the CDR3, the DNA is TGTGCCAGCAGCTTGTACCCGGGTCAGCCCCAGCATTTT. As protein: CASSLYPGQPQHF. This chain connects TRBV5-6 to TRBJ1-5; unclear D gene. Trimming shortened V by 1 base and J by 6 bases, and 8 bases separated the two germline ends. Per the germline V gene, CDR1 is SGHDT and CDR2 is YYEEEE. CDR3 length: 13 amino acids.

J is TRBJ1-2 and V is TRBV5-1, with D maybe TRBD1 (6 bases). Germline values: CDR1 SGHRS, CDR2 YFSETQ. The CDR3 is 15 amino acids. Between the trimmed V and J ends, which lost 1 base and 8 bases, there was a span of 18 bases. The DNA for the CDR3 is TGCGCCAGCAGCTTGCGCGTTCCGGGACAATCGGGCTACACCTTC. Translation: CASSLRVPGQSGYTF.

The V and J genes are TRBV5-4 and TRBJ2-4; possibly TRBD1 for D (6 bases). The germline V gene encodes CDR1 SGHNT and CDR2 YYREEE (reference sequence). CDR3 length: 14 amino acids. V lost 2 bases, J lost 4 bases, and 10 bases lay in between. CDR3 nucleotide sequence: TGTGCCAGCAGCTTACCCGGACAGAAAAACATTCAGTACTTC. Translated: CASSLPGQKNIQYF.

V is TRBV6-1 and J is TRBJ1-3, with 9 bases aligning to TRBD1. The V gene end was trimmed by 10 bases and the J gene end by 4 bases; junction bases not matched to a gene: 5. The CDR3 loop spans 13 amino acids. Germline V lookup: CDR1 MNHNS, CDR2 SASEGT. The CDR3 DNA follows: TGTGCCACCTGGACAGGGGTAGGAAACACCATATATTTT. Encoded protein: CATWTGVGNTIYF.

The V call is TRBV11-2, the J call TRBJ1-3; no clear D gene. Looked up from germline, CDR1 is SGHAT and CDR2 is FQNNGV. The CDR3 sequence is 13 residues long. V lost 4 bases and J lost 4, with 8 bases in between. The CDR3 loop is CASSSTRGNTIYF. CDR3 bases: TGTGCCAGCAGCTCAACTCGCGGAAACACCATATATTTT.

V usage is TRBV29-1 and J usage is TRBJ2-5; D is perhaps TRBD2 (6 bases). With 6 bases removed from V and 7 bases from J, the gap between germline ends came to 18 bases. Germline CDR1 is SQVTM and CDR2 is ANQGSEA. The CDR3 spans 13 residues. This CDR3 reads CSVRAGPRRTQYF. Here the CDR3 DNA reads TGCAGCGTCAGAGCGGGCCCAAGGAGGACCCAGTACTTC.